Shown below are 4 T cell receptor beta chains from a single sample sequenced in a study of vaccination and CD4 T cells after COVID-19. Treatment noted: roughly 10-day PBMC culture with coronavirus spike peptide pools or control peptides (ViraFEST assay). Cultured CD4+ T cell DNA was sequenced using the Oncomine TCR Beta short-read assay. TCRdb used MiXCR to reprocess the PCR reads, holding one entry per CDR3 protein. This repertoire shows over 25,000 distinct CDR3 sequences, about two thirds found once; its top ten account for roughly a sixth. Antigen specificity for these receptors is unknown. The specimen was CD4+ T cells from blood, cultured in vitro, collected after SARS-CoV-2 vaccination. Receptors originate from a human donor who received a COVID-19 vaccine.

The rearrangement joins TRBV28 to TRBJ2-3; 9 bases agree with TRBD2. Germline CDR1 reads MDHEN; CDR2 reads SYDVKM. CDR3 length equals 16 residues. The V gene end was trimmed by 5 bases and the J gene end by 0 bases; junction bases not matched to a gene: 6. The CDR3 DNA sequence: TGTGCCAGCAGTCCCCCTAGCGGGACTAGCACAGATACGCAGTATTTT. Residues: CASSPPSGTSTDTQYF.

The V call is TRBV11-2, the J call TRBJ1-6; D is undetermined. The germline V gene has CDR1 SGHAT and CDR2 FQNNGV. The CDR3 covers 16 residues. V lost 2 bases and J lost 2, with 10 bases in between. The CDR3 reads CASSLLRGTYNSPLHF. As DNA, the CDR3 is TGTGCCAGCAGCTTATTGCGTGGGACCTATAATTCACCCCTCCACTTT.

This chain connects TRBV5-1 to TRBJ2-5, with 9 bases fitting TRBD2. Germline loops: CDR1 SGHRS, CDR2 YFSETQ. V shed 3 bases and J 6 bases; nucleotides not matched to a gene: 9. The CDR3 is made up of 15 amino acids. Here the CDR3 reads CASSSGGGAVKTQYF. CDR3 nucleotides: TGCGCCAGCAGCTCGGGCGGGGGGGCCGTTAAGACCCAGTACTTC. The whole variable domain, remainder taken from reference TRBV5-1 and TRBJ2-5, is KAGVTQTPRYLIKTRGQQVTLSCSPISGHRSVSWYQQTPGQGLQFLFEYFSETQRNKGNFPGRFSGRQFSNSRSEMNVSTLELGDSALYLCASSSGGGAVKTQYFGPGTRLLVL.

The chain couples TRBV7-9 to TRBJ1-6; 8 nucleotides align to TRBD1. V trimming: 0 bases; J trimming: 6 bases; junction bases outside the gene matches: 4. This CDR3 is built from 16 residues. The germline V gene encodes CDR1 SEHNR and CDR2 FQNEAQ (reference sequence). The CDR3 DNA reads TGTGCCAGCAGCTTAGCGGTAACAGGGGGTAATTCACCCCTCCACTTT. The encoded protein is CASSLAVTGGNSPLHF.